This T cell receptor (beta chain) appears in the sequencing data of a study of blood T cell repertoires in COVID-19. Study-level information: Material from acute and convalescent COVID-19 was sourced from the United States, Italy and Spain. In each case, the material was cDNA or gDNA derived from T cells, B-cell-depleted T cells, or PBMCs.

There are 13 residues in the CDR3. The V end lost 10 bases, the J end lost 7 bases, and 19 bases lay between the germline ends. The germline V gene encodes CDR1 MNHEY and CDR2 SVGAGI. This clone has more than one count but fewer than ten. Original handling: Estimation of nucleated cell counts relied on the amplification of reference gene primers. The assay was immunoSEQ multiplex PCR, and TCRdb's table has in-frame clones only and misses some. V and J calls and clone size follow that table, whereas D and trimming were derived from the DNA. The sample records a few hundred thousand clones, around 88% being singletons.

The sequenced material came from peripheral blood. This sequence was found in a woman aged 65 to 85 with COVID-19, enrolled during active disease. This chain joins TRBV6-5 and TRBJ1-1, with no clear D. In DNA, the CDR3 is TGTGCCACCGGGAGGGCAGGCCAGAATGAAGCTTTCTTT. This translates into CATGRAGQNEAFF.